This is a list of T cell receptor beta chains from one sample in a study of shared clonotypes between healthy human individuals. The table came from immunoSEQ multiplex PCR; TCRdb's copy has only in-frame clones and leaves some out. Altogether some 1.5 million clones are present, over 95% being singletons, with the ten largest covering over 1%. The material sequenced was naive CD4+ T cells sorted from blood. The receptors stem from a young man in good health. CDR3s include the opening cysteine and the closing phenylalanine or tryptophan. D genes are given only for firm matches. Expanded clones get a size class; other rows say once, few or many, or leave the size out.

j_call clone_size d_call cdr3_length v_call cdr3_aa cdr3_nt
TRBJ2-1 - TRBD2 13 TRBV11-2 CASSSASGSLVFF TGTGCCAGCAGCTCCGCTAGCGGGAGTCTTGTGTTCTTC
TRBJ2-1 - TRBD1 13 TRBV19 CASGQGPGDEQFF TGTGCCAGTGGACAGGGACCTGGAGATGAGCAGTTCTTC
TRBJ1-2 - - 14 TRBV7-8 CASSLPNSIGGYTF TGTGCCAGCAGCTTACCGAACTCCATTGGCGGCTACACCTTC
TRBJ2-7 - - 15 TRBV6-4 CASRLLLPLSYEQYF TGTGCCAGCAGACTCCTGCTCCCCTTGTCCTACGAGCAGTACTTC
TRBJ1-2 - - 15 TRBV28 CASSFRRGTSYGYTF TGTGCCAGCAGTTTTAGACGCGGGACAAGCTATGGCTACACCTTC
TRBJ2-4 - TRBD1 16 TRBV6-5 CASSSIFRGSRNIQYF TGTGCCAGCAGTTCCATCTTCAGGGGGTCAAGAAACATTCAGTACTTC
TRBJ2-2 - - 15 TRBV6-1 CASSDMGVGTGELFF TGTGCCAGCAGTGATATGGGGGTTGGGACCGGGGAGCTGTTTTTT
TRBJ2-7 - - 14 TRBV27 CASSLSTGSYEQYF TGTGCCAGCAGTTTATCGACTGGCTCCTACGAGCAGTACTTC
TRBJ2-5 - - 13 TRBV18 CASSQGRLETQYF TGTGCCAGCTCACAGGGAAGGCTGGAGACCCAGTACTTC
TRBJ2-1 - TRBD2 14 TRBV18 CASSLAGAYNEQFF TGTGCCAGCTCATTAGCGGGAGCGTACAATGAGCAGTTCTTC
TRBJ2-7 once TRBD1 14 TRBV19 CASSILTGSYEQYF TGTGCCAGTAGTATCTTGACAGGGTCCTACGAGCAGTACTTC
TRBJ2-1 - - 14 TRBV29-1 CSGTARGSYNEQFF TGCAGCGGAACGGCTCGGGGGTCCTACAATGAGCAGTTCTTC
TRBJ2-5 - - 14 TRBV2 CASSGTAGSETQYF TGTGCCAGCAGCGGGACGGCCGGGAGCGAGACCCAGTACTTC
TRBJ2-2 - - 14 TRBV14 CASSQDTTTGELFF TGTGCCAGCAGCCAAGATACTACCACCGGGGAGCTGTTTTTT
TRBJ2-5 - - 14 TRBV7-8 CASSLARTEETQYF TGTGCCAGCAGCTTGGCAAGGACGGAAGAGACCCAGTACTTC
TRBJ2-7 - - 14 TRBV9 CASSVEGLAGEQYF TGTGCCAGCAGCGTAGAGGGTCTAGCCGGCGAGCAGTACTTC
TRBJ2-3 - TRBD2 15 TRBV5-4 CASSKGTTATDTQYF TGTGCCAGCAGCAAAGGGACTACCGCCACAGATACGCAGTATTTT
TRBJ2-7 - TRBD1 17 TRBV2 CASSEAIGTGEAYEQYF TGTGCCAGCAGTGAAGCGATAGGGACAGGTGAGGCCTACGAGCAGTACTTC
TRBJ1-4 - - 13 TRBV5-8 CASSLVENEKLFF TGTGCCAGCAGCTTGGTGGAGAATGAAAAACTGTTTTTT
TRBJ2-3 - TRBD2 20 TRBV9 CASSVRSPRFWTSGTDTQYF TGTGCCAGCAGCGTCAGATCCCCCCGGTTCTGGACTAGCGGAACAGATACGCAGTATTTT
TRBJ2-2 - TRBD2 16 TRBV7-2 CASSLAGGPGTGELFF TGTGCCAGCAGCTTAGCGGGAGGGCCTGGTACCGGGGAGCTGTTTTTT
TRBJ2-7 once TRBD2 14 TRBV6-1 CASGLGPSGGEQYF TGTGCCAGCGGACTAGGACCCTCCGGGGGAGAGCAGTACTTC
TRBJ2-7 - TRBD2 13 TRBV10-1 CASSSGSPYEQYF TGCGCCAGCAGTAGCGGGAGCCCCTACGAGCAGTACTTC
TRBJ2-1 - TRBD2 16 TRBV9 CASSVSRSGRSGEQFF TGTGCCAGCAGCGTATCCCGTAGCGGGAGATCAGGTGAGCAGTTCTTC
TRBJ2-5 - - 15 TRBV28 CASSLTRPQIETQYF TGTGCCAGCAGTTTAACGAGGCCCCAAATAGAGACCCAGTACTTC
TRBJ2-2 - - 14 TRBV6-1 CASSVEGGTGELFF TGTGCCAGCAGTGTAGAGGGGGGCACCGGGGAGCTGTTTTTT
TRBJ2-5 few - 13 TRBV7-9 CASSLEEEETQYF TGTGCCAGCAGCTTAGAGGAGGAAGAGACCCAGTACTTC
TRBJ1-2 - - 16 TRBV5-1 CASSLGRQLGGHGYTF TGCGCCAGCAGCTTGGGCAGACAGCTCGGCGGCCATGGCTACACCTTC
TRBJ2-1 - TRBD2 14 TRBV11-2 CASSHRLAGVEQFF TGTGCCAGCAGCCACCGACTAGCGGGAGTGGAGCAGTTCTTC
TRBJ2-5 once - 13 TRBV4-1 CASSQENEETQYF TGCGCCAGCAGCCAAGAAAATGAAGAGACCCAGTACTTC
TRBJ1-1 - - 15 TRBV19 CASSIGGPRNTEAFF TGTGCCAGTAGTATAGGGGGCCCGAGAAACACTGAAGCTTTCTTT
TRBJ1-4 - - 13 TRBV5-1 CASSLEGGEKLFF TGCGCCAGCAGCTTGGAGGGTGGTGAAAAACTGTTTTTT
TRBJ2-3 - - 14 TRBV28 CASSLRQITDTQYF TGTGCCAGCAGTTTAAGACAGATCACAGATACGCAGTATTTT
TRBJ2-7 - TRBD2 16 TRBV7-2 CASSLARTSGYYEQYF TGTGCCAGCAGCTTAGCGCGGACTAGCGGTTACTACGAGCAGTACTTC
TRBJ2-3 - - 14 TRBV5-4 CASSLTKYTDTQYF TGTGCCAGCAGCTTGACTAAGTACACAGATACGCAGTATTTT
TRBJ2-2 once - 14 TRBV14 CASSHYPITGELFF TGTGCCAGCAGCCATTACCCAATAACCGGGGAGCTGTTTTTT
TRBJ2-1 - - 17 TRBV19 CASSSLGQGFAYNEQFF TGTGCCAGTAGTAGTCTTGGGCAGGGGTTTGCCTACAATGAGCAGTTCTTC
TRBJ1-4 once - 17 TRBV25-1 CASSGFGGTAANEKLFF TGTGCCAGCAGTGGATTTGGAGGTACAGCAGCTAATGAAAAACTGTTTTTT
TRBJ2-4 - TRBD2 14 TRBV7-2 CASSLKLAGSLQYF TGTGCCAGCAGCTTAAAGCTAGCGGGCAGTCTACAGTACTTC
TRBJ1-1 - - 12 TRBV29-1 CSDFPMNTEAFF TGCAGCGATTTCCCCATGAACACTGAAGCTTTCTTT
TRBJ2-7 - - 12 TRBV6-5 CASQRPGNEQYF TGTGCCAGCCAGAGGCCTGGGAATGAGCAGTACTTC
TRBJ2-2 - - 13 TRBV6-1 CASRRSNTGELFF TGTGCCAGCAGGCGTTCGAACACCGGGGAGCTGTTTTTT
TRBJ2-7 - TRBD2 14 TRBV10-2 CASRVAGGPGEQYF TGCGCCAGCAGAGTTGCGGGAGGGCCTGGCGAGCAGTACTTC
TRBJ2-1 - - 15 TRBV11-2 CASSRPRLVLNEQFF TGTGCCAGCAGCCGTCCCCGACTAGTTCTTAATGAGCAGTTCTTC
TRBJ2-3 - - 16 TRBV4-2 CASSQDQQGGTDTQYF TGTGCCAGCAGCCAAGATCAGCAGGGTGGCACAGATACGCAGTATTTT
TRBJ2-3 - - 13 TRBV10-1 CASSLPGLDTQYF TGCGCCAGCAGTCTTCCGGGACTTGATACGCAGTATTTT
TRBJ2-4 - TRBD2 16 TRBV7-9 CASSLGTSGAKNIQYF TGTGCCAGCAGCTTAGGAACTAGCGGGGCAAAAAACATTCAGTACTTC